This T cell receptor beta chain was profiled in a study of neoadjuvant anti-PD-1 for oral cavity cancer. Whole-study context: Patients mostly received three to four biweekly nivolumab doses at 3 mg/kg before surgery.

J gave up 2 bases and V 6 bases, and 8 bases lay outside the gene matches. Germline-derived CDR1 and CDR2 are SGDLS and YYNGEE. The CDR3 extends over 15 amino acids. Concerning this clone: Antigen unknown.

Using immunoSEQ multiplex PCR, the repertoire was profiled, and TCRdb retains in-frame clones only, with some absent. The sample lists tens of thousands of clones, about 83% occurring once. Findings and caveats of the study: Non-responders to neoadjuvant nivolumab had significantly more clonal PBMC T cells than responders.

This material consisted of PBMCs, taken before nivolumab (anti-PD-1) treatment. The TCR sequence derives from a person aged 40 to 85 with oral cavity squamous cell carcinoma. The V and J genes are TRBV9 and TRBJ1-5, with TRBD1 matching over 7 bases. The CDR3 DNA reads TGTGCCAGCAACCCGGAGGGGGCCGGCAATCAGCCCCAGCATTTT. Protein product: CASNPEGAGNQPQHF. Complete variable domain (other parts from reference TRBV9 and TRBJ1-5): DSGVTQTPKHLITATGQRVTLRCSPRSGDLSVYWYQQSLDQGLQFLIQYYNGEERAKGNILERFSAQQFPDLHSELNLSSLELGDSALYFCASNPEGAGNQPQHFGDGTRLSIL.